This T cell receptor (beta chain) was profiled in a study of CXCR3-negative and CXCR3-positive naive CD8 T cells. UMI-tagged TRB cDNA libraries were built via 5' RACE. TCRdb re-called the 5' RACE reads; every CDR3 protein appears as one record, without DNA. This specimen shows 70,000 to 100,000 distinct CDR3 sequences; the ten leading clones hold 1.7%. General study points: For memory CD8+ cells diversity was much lower, but both naive subsets had comparably high diversity. Naive cells positive for CXCR3 carried more hydrophobic TRB CDR3s than CXCR3-negative ones. In naive cells, CXCR3-negative and CXCR3-positive subsets had similar TRBV-TRBJ usage; memory cells differed.

Concerning this clonotype itself: No antigen is known for it.

The CDR3 consists of 15 residues. The V gene's germline CDR1 is SGHVS and CDR2 FQNEAQ. The sequenced sample consisted of naive CXCR3- CD8+ T cells from blood. Subset defined: CD45RO-CCR7+CD27+CD95- naive CD8+ T cells lacking CXCR3 (TNR3-). This receptor was taken from a human donor in good health. Some clones in this sample may be carry-over from other donors' samples. V is TRBV7-8 and J is TRBJ1-4; the D call of TRBD1 rests on TCRdb alone, since no DNA is present to check it. The CDR3 spells CASSLKGQGREKLFF.